This T cell receptor beta chain derives from a study of blood T cells in healthy people across ages. Study outcomes and limitations: Bulk PBMC profiling left naive and antigen-experienced comparisons inconclusive.

Isolation of PBMCs gave at least 6.5 million cells per sample. Comments on this clonotype: What it binds is unknown.

For the second PCR, which ran for about 7 to 11 cycles, a sample-barcoded 5' primer and a J-beta primer mix were used. Samples each returned at least 3 million CDR3-containing paired-end reads. Each CDR3 protein gets one entry after TCRdb re-called the 5' RACE reads with MiXCR. This table has 800,000 to 1,300,000 distinct CDR3 sequences, approximately 25% appearing once. Germline V lookup: CDR1 SGHDN, CDR2 FVKESK. The V and J ends lost 0 bases and 3 bases respectively, with 12 bases between them. CDR3 length equals 15 residues. These same records also appear under a second study, on T cells of mothers and their children. As that study records: Mothers and children who were related shared slightly more overlap than unrelated pairs, but not significantly more.

The chain is built from TRBV14 and TRBJ2-7, with D hard to call. Sequenced: blood. The source of this sequence is a girl aged 2-15 years in good health. Written as DNA, the CDR3 is TGTGCCAGCAGCCAAGATTTGGGCGAGCTCTACGAGCAGTACTTC. Translation gives CASSQDLGELYEQYF.